This is a list of T cell receptor beta chains from one sample in a study of blood T cell repertoires in COVID-19. Libraries were prepared by immunoSEQ multiplex PCR; TCRdb keeps only in-frame clonotypes and omits some of them. The profile covers 200,000 to 250,000 clones, with 84% appearing a single time and about 1.4% taken by the ten largest. The sample was peripheral blood. These receptors were obtained from a woman between 40 and 55 years old who had recovered from COVID-19. CDR3s include the opening cysteine and the closing phenylalanine or tryptophan. The D gene is left open where the match is weak. Part of the rows lack a size; the others show once, few, many or a class for expanded clones.

CDR3 protein | CDR3 DNA | D gene | J gene | clone size | V gene
CASSSSGQGSYNEQFF | TGTGCCAGCAGCTCGTCGGGACAGGGGAGTTACAATGAGCAGTTCTTC | TRBD1 | TRBJ2-1 | NA | TRBV7-3
CASSQVLGGEETQYF | TGTGCCAGCAGCCAGGTACTCGGGGGGGAGGAGACCCAGTACTTC | TRBD2 | TRBJ2-5 | NA | TRBV3-1/TRBV3-2
CASSLSGVSEKLFF | TGTGCCAGCAGCTTATCGGGGGTCAGTGAAAAACTGTTTTTT | NA | TRBJ1-4 | NA | TRBV11-3
CASSRGTGVKAFF | TGTGCCAGCAGTAGGGGGACAGGGGTTAAAGCTTTCTTT | TRBD1 | TRBJ1-1 | NA | TRBV6-2/TRBV6-3
CASSPWSAGGETQYF | TGCGCCAGCAGCCCATGGTCCGCAGGGGGCGAGACCCAGTACTTC | TRBD1 | TRBJ2-5 | NA | TRBV5-1
CASSQEPTGSLFF | TGTGCCAGCAGCCAGGAGCCGACAGGGAGTCTGTTTTTT | TRBD1 | TRBJ1-4 | NA | TRBV4-2
CASSEGVEVGDQPQHF | TGTGCCAGCAGTGAAGGGGTTGAGGTCGGGGATCAGCCCCAGCATTTT | NA | TRBJ1-5 | few | TRBV2
CASSLEPSSPLHF | TGCGCCAGCAGCTTGGAGCCCTCCTCACCCCTCCACTTT | NA | TRBJ1-6 | NA | TRBV5-1
CASSLTPGTGLPYEQYF | TGCGCCAGCAGCTTGACCCCCGGGACAGGTTTACCCTACGAGCAGTACTTC | TRBD1 | TRBJ2-7 | NA | TRBV5-1
CASKTGTTNEKLFF | TGTGCCAGCAAAACAGGGACAACTAATGAAAAACTGTTTTTT | NA | TRBJ1-4 | NA | TRBV6-5
CASSHKGGSVNQPQHF | TGTGCCAGCAGTCATAAAGGGGGATCGGTCAATCAGCCCCAGCATTTT | NA | TRBJ1-5 | NA | TRBV2
CASSSPGGGTDTQYF | TGTGCCAGCAGTTCCCCAGGGGGAGGCACAGATACGCAGTATTTT | TRBD1 | TRBJ2-3 | NA | TRBV28
CASSLGGYGLSSLTEAFF | TGTGCCAGCAGCTTGGGAGGGTATGGTCTCTCTTCTCTCACTGAAGCTTTCTTT | NA | TRBJ1-1 | NA | TRBV5-4
CAGGQWETGELFF | TGTGCCGGAGGGCAGTGGGAGACCGGGGAGCTGTTTTTT | NA | TRBJ2-2 | few | TRBV19
CASSSAGGNEKLFF | TGTGCCAGCAGCTCCGCCGGGGGGAATGAAAAACTGTTTTTT | NA | TRBJ1-4 | NA | TRBV7-8
CASSPGGAPDTQYF | TGTGCCAGCAGCCCAGGGGGTGCGCCAGATACGCAGTATTTT | TRBD1 | TRBJ2-3 | once | TRBV6-6
CASSPRELANYGYTF | TGTGCCAGCAGCCCACGGGAGTTAGCTAACTATGGCTACACCTTC | NA | TRBJ1-2 | NA | TRBV7-8
CASRENTVNTGELFF | TGTGCCAGCAGGGAAAATACAGTGAACACCGGGGAGCTGTTTTTT | NA | TRBJ2-2 | NA | TRBV9
CASSGGGVAFF | TGTGCCAGTAGTGGGGGGGGCGTTGCTTTCTTT | NA | TRBJ1-1 | once | TRBV19
CASRRTEGNYGYTF | TGTGCCAGCAGACGGACAGAAGGTAACTATGGCTACACCTTC | NA | TRBJ1-2 | NA | TRBV28
CASRLDSKNTEAFF | TGTGCCAGCAGATTAGACAGCAAGAACACTGAAGCTTTCTTT | NA | TRBJ1-1 | NA | TRBV7-8
CASSYSAGDASYEQYF | TGTGCCAGCAGCTACTCCGCAGGGGATGCATCCTACGAGCAGTACTTC | NA | TRBJ2-7 | once | TRBV7-2
CAMGTGERETQYF | TGTGCCATGGGGACAGGGGAGAGAGAGACCCAGTACTTC | TRBD1 | TRBJ2-5 | NA | TRBV10-3
CASRYRAVDGYTF | TGTGCCAGCAGATACCGCGCCGTGGATGGCTACACCTTC | NA | TRBJ1-2 | NA | TRBV28
CSVSMVYEQYF | TGCAGCGTAAGCATGGTCTACGAGCAGTACTTC | NA | TRBJ2-7 | NA | TRBV29-1